The T cell receptor (beta chain) under discussion was sequenced for a study of siplizumab effects on memory and regulatory T cells. General observations from the study: In roughly 80-96% of proliferating CD4+ or CD8+ clones, a naive or memory phenotype could not be assigned. A mean of approximately 69% of mappable alloreactive CD4+ clones were Treg-derived with siplizumab, compared with 25% to 30% in controls.

Assays captured about 10^5 TCR templates per sample. Produced via immunoSEQ multiplex PCR; TCRdb's table is partial and in-frame only. This repertoire shows some 110,000 clones, around 94% found once; its top ten account for roughly 1.5%. Trimming shortened V by 4 bases and J by 4 bases, and 10 bases separated the two germline ends. In germline, CDR1 is SNHLY, CDR2 FYNNEI. This CDR3 contains 14 residues. Concerning this clone itself: The target antigen is unknown.

The rearrangement uses TRBV2 and TRBJ2-2, with D possibly being TRBD2 (5 bases). This TCR was recovered from a human donor in good health. Input material: non-Treg CD4+ T cells sorted from blood. CDR3 region: CASSVEGSTGELFF. The CDR3 bases are TGTGCCAGCAGTGTAGAGGGATCCACCGGGGAGCTGTTTTTT. The whole variable domain, filled in from reference TRBV2 and TRBJ2-2, reads EPEVTQTPSHQVTQMGQEVILRCVPISNHLYFYWYRQILGQKVEFLVSFYNNEISEKSEIFDDQFSVERPDGSNFTLKIRSTKLEDSAMYFCASSVEGSTGELFFGEGSRLTVL.